A selection of T cell receptor beta chains follows, all from one sample in a study of blood T cell repertoires in COVID-19. Data came from immunoSEQ multiplex PCR; TCRdb stores just in-frame clones and leaves some out. The top ten hold around 7.6% of the sample, which has more than 95,000 clones, approximately 84% seen once. The sequencing input was peripheral blood. Receptor source: a man in his 70s with active or convalescent COVID-19. The CDR3 runs from the conserved cysteine through the conserved F or W. The order of the fields is CDR3 DNA, CDR3 protein, D gene, clone size, J gene, V gene. The D gene is left open where the match is weak. For some rows the clone size is stated as once, few or many, or as a class when expanded; others skip it.

CDR3 DNA: TGTGCCAGCAGCCAAGGACCCGGGAGGACTTCAGATACGCAGTATTTT; CDR3 protein: CASSQGPGRTSDTQYF; D gene: TRBD2; clone size: .; J gene: TRBJ2-3; V gene: TRBV3-1/TRBV3-2
CDR3 DNA: TGTGCCAGCAGCGTAGGGTTAGCGGGGGCCCCTGATACGCAGTATTTT; CDR3 protein: CASSVGLAGAPDTQYF; D gene: TRBD2; clone size: .; J gene: TRBJ2-3; V gene: TRBV9
CDR3 DNA: TGTGCCAGCAGTGGAGGACAGCAATATGGCCAGCCCCAGCATTTT; CDR3 protein: CASSGGQQYGQPQHF; D gene: .; clone size: .; J gene: TRBJ1-5; V gene: TRBV2
CDR3 DNA: TGCGCCAGCAGCAACCGGGACAGACGCCCGGAAGACACTGAAGCTTTCTTT; CDR3 protein: CASSNRDRRPEDTEAFF; D gene: TRBD1; clone size: .; J gene: TRBJ1-1; V gene: TRBV5-1
CDR3 DNA: TGTGCCAGCAGCCAAGAAGGGGGCGCCACTGAAGCTTTCTTT; CDR3 protein: CASSQEGGATEAFF; D gene: TRBD1; clone size: once; J gene: TRBJ1-1; V gene: TRBV3-1/TRBV3-2
CDR3 DNA: TGCGCCAGCAGCTTGGGGACAAACACTGAAGCTTTCTTT; CDR3 protein: CASSLGTNTEAFF; D gene: .; clone size: once; J gene: TRBJ1-1; V gene: TRBV5-1
CDR3 DNA: TGCGCCAGCAGCTTGGCGCAGGGGGGAACCTACAATGAGCAGTTCTTC; CDR3 protein: CASSLAQGGTYNEQFF; D gene: .; clone size: .; J gene: TRBJ2-1; V gene: TRBV5-1
CDR3 DNA: TGCGCCAGCAGCCAGGGACAGGGGAATGAAAAACTGTTTTTT; CDR3 protein: CASSQGQGNEKLFF; D gene: TRBD1; clone size: .; J gene: TRBJ1-4; V gene: TRBV4-3
CDR3 DNA: TGCGCCAGCAGCTTGTACCCCGGGCGGGACGCCACTGAAGCTTTCTTT; CDR3 protein: CASSLYPGRDATEAFF; D gene: .; clone size: .; J gene: TRBJ1-1; V gene: TRBV5-1
CDR3 DNA: TGTGCCAGCAGCCCTGAGGGGGGGCGCGGAGATACGCAGTATTTT; CDR3 protein: CASSPEGGRGDTQYF; D gene: .; clone size: .; J gene: TRBJ2-3; V gene: TRBV7-2
CDR3 DNA: TGTGCCAGTAGTTTTTGGGGGGAAGCCTATGGCTACACCTTC; CDR3 protein: CASSFWGEAYGYTF; D gene: .; clone size: few; J gene: TRBJ1-2; V gene: TRBV19
CDR3 DNA: TGTGCCAGCAGTAACTCAGGGGTGCGTGGAAACACCATATATTTT; CDR3 protein: CASSNSGVRGNTIYF; D gene: .; clone size: .; J gene: TRBJ1-3; V gene: TRBV6-5
CDR3 DNA: TGTGCCAGCGGCAGACAGGGTCAGGGTGGCTACACCTTC; CDR3 protein: CASGRQGQGGYTF; D gene: TRBD1; clone size: once; J gene: TRBJ1-2; V gene: TRBV7-9
CDR3 DNA: TGTGCCAGCAGCCTTAGAGCGGGGGTGAGTTACAATGAGCAGTTCTTC; CDR3 protein: CASSLRAGVSYNEQFF; D gene: TRBD2; clone size: .; J gene: TRBJ2-1; V gene: TRBV14
CDR3 DNA: TGTGCCAGTAGCCACTTCTCTTTTGGTCAGGGGAATACTGAAGCTTTCTTT; CDR3 protein: CASSHFSFGQGNTEAFF; D gene: .; clone size: .; J gene: TRBJ1-1; V gene: TRBV19
CDR3 DNA: TGTGCCAGCAGCGTAGATGAGGGGGCCTATAGTAACTATGGCTACACCTTC; CDR3 protein: CASSVDEGAYSNYGYTF; D gene: TRBD1; clone size: .; J gene: TRBJ1-2; V gene: TRBV9
CDR3 DNA: TGCGCCAGCAGCTTGAACCGCGGAACCTATGGCTACACCTTC; CDR3 protein: CASSLNRGTYGYTF; D gene: .; clone size: .; J gene: TRBJ1-2; V gene: TRBV5-1
CDR3 DNA: TGTGCCAGCAGACGTACTAGCGGAACTTCCACAGATACGCAGTATTTT; CDR3 protein: CASRRTSGTSTDTQYF; D gene: TRBD2; clone size: .; J gene: TRBJ2-3; V gene: TRBV7-2
CDR3 DNA: TGTGCCAGCAGTTATCAGTCACTAGGGCTCTACGAGCAGTACTTC; CDR3 protein: CASSYQSLGLYEQYF; D gene: .; clone size: .; J gene: TRBJ2-7; V gene: TRBV28
CDR3 DNA: TGTGCCAGCAACGATCAGGGGGGAGGCAATCAGCCCCAGCATTTT; CDR3 protein: CASNDQGGGNQPQHF; D gene: TRBD1; clone size: .; J gene: TRBJ1-5; V gene: TRBV6-6
CDR3 DNA: TGTGCCAGCAGCGGGGGGACAGCGAACACTGAAGCTTTCTTT; CDR3 protein: CASSGGTANTEAFF; D gene: TRBD1; clone size: .; J gene: TRBJ1-1; V gene: TRBV9
CDR3 DNA: TGTGCCAGTAGTCCCTATAGCAATCAGCCCCAGCATTTT; CDR3 protein: CASSPYSNQPQHF; D gene: .; clone size: few; J gene: TRBJ1-5; V gene: TRBV19
CDR3 DNA: TGTGCCAGCAGTTTCCAACAGGGACCTCAAGAGACCCAGTACTTC; CDR3 protein: CASSFQQGPQETQYF; D gene: .; clone size: .; J gene: TRBJ2-5; V gene: TRBV6-2/TRBV6-3
CDR3 DNA: TGTGCCAGTAGTCTCACCCCCGGGACTAGCGGGCGTAACCCCTACGAGCAGTACTTC; CDR3 protein: CASSLTPGTSGRNPYEQYF; D gene: TRBD2; clone size: .; J gene: TRBJ2-7; V gene: TRBV19
CDR3 DNA: TGTGCCACCAGTGAGACGAGGGATAGTGGGAGGGACAATGAGCAGTTCTTC; CDR3 protein: CATSETRDSGRDNEQFF; D gene: TRBD2; clone size: .; J gene: TRBJ2-1; V gene: TRBV24-1
CDR3 DNA: TGTGCCAGCAGTTACTCGAAAGGGGTGAACACTGAAGCTTTCTTT; CDR3 protein: CASSYSKGVNTEAFF; D gene: .; clone size: .; J gene: TRBJ1-1; V gene: TRBV6-6
CDR3 DNA: TGTGCCACCAGTTCCCAGGATTTCACAGATACGCAGTATTTT; CDR3 protein: CATSSQDFTDTQYF; D gene: .; clone size: .; J gene: TRBJ2-3; V gene: TRBV24-1
CDR3 DNA: TGTGCCAGCAGCTTAGCCGGGGGGGTGAACACTGAAGCTTTCTTT; CDR3 protein: CASSLAGGVNTEAFF; D gene: .; clone size: .; J gene: TRBJ1-1; V gene: TRBV7-3
CDR3 DNA: TGTGCCAGCAGTGAAGTCTACAGGGGAACTGAAGCTTTCTTT; CDR3 protein: CASSEVYRGTEAFF; D gene: TRBD1; clone size: .; J gene: TRBJ1-1; V gene: TRBV6-1
CDR3 DNA: TGTGCCAGCAGCACCTCTATAGGGGATCAGCCCCAGCATTTT; CDR3 protein: CASSTSIGDQPQHF; D gene: .; clone size: .; J gene: TRBJ1-5; V gene: TRBV6-2/TRBV6-3
CDR3 DNA: TGTGCCAGCAGACGACAGGGGTCTAATGAAAAACTGTTTTTT; CDR3 protein: CASRRQGSNEKLFF; D gene: TRBD1; clone size: few; J gene: TRBJ1-4; V gene: TRBV6-5
CDR3 DNA: TGTGCCAGCAGCCAAGCATGGACGGGGAATCAGCCCCAGCATTTT; CDR3 protein: CASSQAWTGNQPQHF; D gene: .; clone size: .; J gene: TRBJ1-5; V gene: TRBV3-1/TRBV3-2
CDR3 DNA: TGTGCCAGCAACAAGGGACAGGGCACTGAAGCTTTCTTT; CDR3 protein: CASNKGQGTEAFF; D gene: TRBD1; clone size: .; J gene: TRBJ1-1; V gene: TRBV2
CDR3 DNA: TGTGCTAGTGGCCCTGGACTCAACGCCGGGGAGCTGTTTTTT; CDR3 protein: CASGPGLNAGELFF; D gene: .; clone size: few; J gene: TRBJ2-2; V gene: TRBV12-5
CDR3 DNA: TGTGCCAGCAGCCCAAGGGGAGGCCAGCCCCAGCATTTT; CDR3 protein: CASSPRGGQPQHF; D gene: .; clone size: .; J gene: TRBJ1-5; V gene: TRBV3-1/TRBV3-2